This T cell receptor (beta chain) was profiled in a study of cytomegalovirus exposure and HLA in healthy donors. The CDR3 contains 13 residues. The junction had 4 bases not matched to a gene; V was cut back by 5 bases and J by 7 bases. Germline loops: CDR1 SGHVS, CDR2 FQNEAQ. The PCR was carried out with 60 Vbeta primers and 13 Jbeta primers. Method: immunoSEQ multiplex PCR; TCRdb's copy keeps in-frame clones and lacks some. The data show about 120,000 clones, 75% seen once. Specimen: PBMCs. The source is a woman aged 40 to 50 in good health and CMV-seropositive. The chain combines TRBV7-8 with TRBJ1-2; TRBD1 agrees at 10 bases. CDR3 coding DNA: TGTGCCAGCAGCGGACAGGGGGTTCCTGGCTACACCTTC. It is translated as CASSGQGVPGYTF.